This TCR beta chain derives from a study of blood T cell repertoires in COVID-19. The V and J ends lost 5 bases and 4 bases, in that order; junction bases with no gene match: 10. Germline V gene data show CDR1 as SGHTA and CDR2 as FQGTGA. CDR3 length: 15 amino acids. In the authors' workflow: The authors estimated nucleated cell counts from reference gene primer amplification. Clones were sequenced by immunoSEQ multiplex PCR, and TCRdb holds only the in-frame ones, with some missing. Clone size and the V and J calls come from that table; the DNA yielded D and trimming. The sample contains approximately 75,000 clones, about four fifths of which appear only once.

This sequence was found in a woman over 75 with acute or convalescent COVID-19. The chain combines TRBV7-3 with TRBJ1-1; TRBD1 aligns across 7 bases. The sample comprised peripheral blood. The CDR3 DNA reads TGTGCCAGCAGCCCTTTAGGAGGGGGCGGCACTGAAGCTTTCTTT. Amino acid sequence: CASSPLGGGGTEAFF.